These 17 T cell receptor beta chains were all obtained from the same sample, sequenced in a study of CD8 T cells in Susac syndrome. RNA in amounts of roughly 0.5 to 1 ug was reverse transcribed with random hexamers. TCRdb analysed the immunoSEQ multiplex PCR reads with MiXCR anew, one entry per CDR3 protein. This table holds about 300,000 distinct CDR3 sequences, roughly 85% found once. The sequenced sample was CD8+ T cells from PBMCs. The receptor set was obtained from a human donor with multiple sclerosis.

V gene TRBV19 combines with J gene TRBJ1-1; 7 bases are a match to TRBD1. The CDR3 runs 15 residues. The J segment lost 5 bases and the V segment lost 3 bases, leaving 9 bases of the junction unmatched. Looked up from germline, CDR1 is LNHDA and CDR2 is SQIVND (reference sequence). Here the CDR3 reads CASSILQGSGTEAFF. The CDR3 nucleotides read TGTGCCAGTAGTATCCTACAGGGGAGCGGTACTGAAGCTTTCTTT.

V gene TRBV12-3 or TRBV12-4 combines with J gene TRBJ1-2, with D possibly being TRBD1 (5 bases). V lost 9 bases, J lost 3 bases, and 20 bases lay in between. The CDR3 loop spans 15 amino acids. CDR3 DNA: TGTGCCAGTAACCACTGGGGGACGCACGACTATGGCTACACCTTC. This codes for CASNHWGTHDYGYTF.

CDR3 protein: CASSMAPNTEAFF. The CDR3 nucleotides are TGTGCCAGTAGTATGGCCCCCAACACTGAAGCTTTCTTT. The chain links TRBV19 to TRBJ1-1; D remains unclear. The CDR3 has 13 amino acids. The V and J ends lost 3 bases and 2 bases respectively, with 7 bases between them. Germline lookup yields CDR1 LNHDA and CDR2 SQIVND (reference sequence).

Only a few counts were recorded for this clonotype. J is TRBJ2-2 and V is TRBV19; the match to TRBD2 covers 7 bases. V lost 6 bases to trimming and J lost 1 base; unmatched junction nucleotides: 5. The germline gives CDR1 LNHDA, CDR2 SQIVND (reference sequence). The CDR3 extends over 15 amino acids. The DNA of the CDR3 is TGTGCCAGTAGCGCCTTAGCGGGGAACACCGGGGAGCTGTTTTTT. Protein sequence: CASSALAGNTGELFF.

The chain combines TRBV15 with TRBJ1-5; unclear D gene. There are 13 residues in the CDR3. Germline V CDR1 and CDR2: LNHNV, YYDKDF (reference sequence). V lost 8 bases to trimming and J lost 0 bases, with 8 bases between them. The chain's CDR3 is CATRQSSNQPQHF. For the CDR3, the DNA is TGTGCCACCCGGCAAAGTAGCAATCAGCCCCAGCATTTT.

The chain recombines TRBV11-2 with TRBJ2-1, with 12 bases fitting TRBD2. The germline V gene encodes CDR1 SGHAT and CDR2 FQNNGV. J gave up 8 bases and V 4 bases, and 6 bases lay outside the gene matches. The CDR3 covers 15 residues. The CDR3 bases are TGTGCCAGCAGCTCTGGACTAGCGGGAACGGATGAGCAGTTCTTC. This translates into CASSSGLAGTDEQFF.

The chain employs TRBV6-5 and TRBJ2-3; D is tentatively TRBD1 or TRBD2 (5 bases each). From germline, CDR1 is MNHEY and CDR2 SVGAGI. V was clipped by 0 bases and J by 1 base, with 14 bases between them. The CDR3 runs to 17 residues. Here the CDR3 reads CASSYSLRQGGTDTQYF. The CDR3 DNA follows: TGTGCCAGCAGTTACTCCTTACGCCAGGGAGGCACAGATACGCAGTATTTT.

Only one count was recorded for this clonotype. The CDR3 here is CASSLTGVDTEAFF. The CDR3 DNA reads as TGTGCCAGCAGTTTAACAGGGGTGGACACTGAAGCTTTCTTT. The genes are TRBV28 and TRBJ1-1, with TRBD1 matching 7 bases. J lost 3 bases, V lost 2 bases, and 3 bases had no gene match. The CDR3 runs to 14 residues. Per the germline V gene, CDR1 is MDHEN and CDR2 is SYDVKM.

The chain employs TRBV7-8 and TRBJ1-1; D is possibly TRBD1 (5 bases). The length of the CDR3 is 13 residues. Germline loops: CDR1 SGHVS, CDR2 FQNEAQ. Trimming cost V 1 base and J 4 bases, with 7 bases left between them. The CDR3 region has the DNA TGTGCCAGCAGCTTAGATGGGGCCACTGAAGCTTTCTTT. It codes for CASSLDGATEAFF.

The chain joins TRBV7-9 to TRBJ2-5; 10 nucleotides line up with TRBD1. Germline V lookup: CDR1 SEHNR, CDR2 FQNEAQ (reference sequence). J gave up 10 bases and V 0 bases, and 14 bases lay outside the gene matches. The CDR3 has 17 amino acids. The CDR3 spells CASSLAGTGARRVGQYF. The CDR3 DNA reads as TGTGCCAGCAGCTTAGCAGGGACAGGGGCCCGACGTGTGGGCCAGTACTTC.

CDR3 DNA sequence: TGTGCCAGCAGTTTTCAGGTCATCTACGAGCAGTACTTC. Translating it yields CASSFQVIYEQYF. This sequence joins TRBV28 and TRBJ2-7; D gene ambiguous. CDR1 MDHEN and CDR2 SYDVKM come from the germline V gene. The CDR3 totals 13 residues. Trimming removed 3 bases at V and 3 bases at J, with 9 bases between.

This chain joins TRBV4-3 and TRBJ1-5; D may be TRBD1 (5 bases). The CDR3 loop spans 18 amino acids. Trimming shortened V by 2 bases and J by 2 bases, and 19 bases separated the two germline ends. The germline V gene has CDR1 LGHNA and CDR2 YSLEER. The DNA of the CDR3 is TGCGCCAGCAGCCAAACGGTTTGGCGGGACTGGGGCAATCAGCCCCAGCATTTT. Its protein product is CASSQTVWRDWGNQPQHF.

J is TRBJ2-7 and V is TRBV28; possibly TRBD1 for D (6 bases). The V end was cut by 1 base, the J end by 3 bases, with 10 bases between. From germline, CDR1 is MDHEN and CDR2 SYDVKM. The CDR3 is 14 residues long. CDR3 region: CASSLLQGGYEQYF. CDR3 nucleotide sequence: TGTGCCAGCAGTTTATTACAGGGTGGCTACGAGCAGTACTTC.

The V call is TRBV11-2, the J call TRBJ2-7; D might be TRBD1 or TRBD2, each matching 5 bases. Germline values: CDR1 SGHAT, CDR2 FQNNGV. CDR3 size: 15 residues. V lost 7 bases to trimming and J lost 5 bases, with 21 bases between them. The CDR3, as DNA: TGTGCCAGCACCCTACCGCGCGGGTGGGGCGACGAGCAGTACTTC. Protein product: CASTLPRGWGDEQYF.

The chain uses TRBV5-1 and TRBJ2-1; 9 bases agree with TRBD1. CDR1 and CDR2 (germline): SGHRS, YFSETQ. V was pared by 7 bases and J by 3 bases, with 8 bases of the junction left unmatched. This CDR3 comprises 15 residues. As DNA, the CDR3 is TGCGCCAGCGGGAAACCGGGACAGGGCTACAATGAGCAGTTCTTC. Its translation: CASGKPGQGYNEQFF.

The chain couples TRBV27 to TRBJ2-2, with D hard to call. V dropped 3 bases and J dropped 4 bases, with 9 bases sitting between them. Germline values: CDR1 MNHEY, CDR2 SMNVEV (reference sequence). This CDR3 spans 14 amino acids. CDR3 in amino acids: CASSFGYGTGELFF. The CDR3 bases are TGTGCCAGCAGTTTTGGGTACGGCACCGGGGAGCTGTTTTTT.

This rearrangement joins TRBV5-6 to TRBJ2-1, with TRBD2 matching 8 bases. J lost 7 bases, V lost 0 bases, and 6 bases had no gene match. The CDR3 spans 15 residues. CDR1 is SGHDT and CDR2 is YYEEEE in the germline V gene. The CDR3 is CASSLESSGRNEQFF. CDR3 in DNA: TGTGCCAGCAGCTTGGAGTCTAGCGGGCGGAATGAGCAGTTCTTC.